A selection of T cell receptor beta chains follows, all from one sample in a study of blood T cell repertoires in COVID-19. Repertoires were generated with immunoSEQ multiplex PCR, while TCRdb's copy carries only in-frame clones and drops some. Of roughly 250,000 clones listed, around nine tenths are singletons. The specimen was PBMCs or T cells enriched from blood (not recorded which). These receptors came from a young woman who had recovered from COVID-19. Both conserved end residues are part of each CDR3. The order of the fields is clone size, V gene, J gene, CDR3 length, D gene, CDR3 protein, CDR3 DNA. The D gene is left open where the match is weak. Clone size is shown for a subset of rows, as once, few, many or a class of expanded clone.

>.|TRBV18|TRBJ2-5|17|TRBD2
CASSPRGGAILQETQYF
TGTGCCAGCTCACCGCGGGGGGGGGCGATCCTACAAGAGACCCAGTACTTC
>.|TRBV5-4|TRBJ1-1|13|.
CASSLGAGVQAFF
TGTGCCAGCAGCTTGGGTGCGGGGGTACAAGCTTTCTTT
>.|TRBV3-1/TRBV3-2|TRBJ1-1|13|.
CASSRQMNTEAFF
TGTGCCAGCAGCCGCCAGATGAACACTGAAGCTTTCTTT
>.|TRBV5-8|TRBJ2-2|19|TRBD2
CASSPRDRLAGGRTGELFF
TGTGCCAGCAGCCCGAGGGACAGACTAGCGGGAGGGAGGACCGGGGAGCTGTTTTTT
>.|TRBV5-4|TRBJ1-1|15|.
CASRHEPRVNTEAFF
TGTGCCAGCAGACACGAACCCCGGGTAAACACTGAAGCTTTCTTT
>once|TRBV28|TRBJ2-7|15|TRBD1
CASSSRDRGPKEQYF
TGTGCCAGCAGCTCCCGGGACAGGGGGCCGAAAGAGCAGTACTTC
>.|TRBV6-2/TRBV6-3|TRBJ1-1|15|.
CASSYLGGVNTEAFF
TGTGCCAGCAGTTATTTAGGGGGGGTGAACACTGAAGCTTTCTTT
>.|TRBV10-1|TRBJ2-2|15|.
CASSEGAQVTGELFF
TGCGCCAGCAGTGAGGGGGCACAGGTCACCGGGGAGCTGTTTTTT
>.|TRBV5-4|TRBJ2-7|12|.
CASSLSGNEQYF
TGTGCCAGCAGCTTATCAGGTAACGAGCAGTACTTC
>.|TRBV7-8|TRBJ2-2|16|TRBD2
CASSLRSSGVPGELFF
TGTGCCAGCAGCCTCCGGTCTAGCGGGGTTCCCGGGGAGCTGTTTTTT
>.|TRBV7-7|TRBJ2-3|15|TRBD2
CASSLLAADTDTQYF
TGTGCTAGCAGCTTACTAGCGGCCGACACAGATACGCAGTATTTT
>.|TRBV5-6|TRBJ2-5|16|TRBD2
CASSPLGLGGSETQYF
TGTGCCAGCAGCCCATTGGGGTTGGGAGGGTCAGAGACCCAGTACTTC
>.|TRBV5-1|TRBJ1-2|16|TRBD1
CASSLVPGTGDYGYTF
TGCGCCAGCAGCTTGGTCCCGGGGACAGGGGACTATGGCTACACCTTC
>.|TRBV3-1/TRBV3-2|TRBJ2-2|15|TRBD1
CASSRDRGRIGELFF
TGTGCCAGCAGCCGGGACAGGGGGAGGATCGGGGAGCTGTTTTTT
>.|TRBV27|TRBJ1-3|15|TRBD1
CASGRNRGPGNTIYF
TGTGCCAGCGGAAGGAACAGGGGGCCTGGAAACACCATATATTTT
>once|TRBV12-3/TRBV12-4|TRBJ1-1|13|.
CASSLAGGTEAFF
TGTGCCAGCAGTTTAGCCGGTGGCACTGAAGCTTTCTTT
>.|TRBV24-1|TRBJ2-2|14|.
CATGRPANTGELFF
TGTGCCACAGGGAGGCCTGCGAACACCGGGGAGCTGTTTTTT
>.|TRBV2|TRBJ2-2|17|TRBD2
CASSDAGGDFIRGELFF
TGTGCCAGCAGTGATGCGGGGGGCGATTTCATACGCGGGGAGCTGTTTTTT
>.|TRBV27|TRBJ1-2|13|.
CASSFTGNYGYTF
TGTGCCAGCAGTTTTACAGGGAACTATGGCTACACCTTC
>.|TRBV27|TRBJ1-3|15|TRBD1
CASKRDRHSGNTIYF
TGTGCCAGCAAGCGGGACAGGCACTCTGGAAACACCATATATTTT
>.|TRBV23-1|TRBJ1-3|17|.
CASSQSGHNYSGNTIYF
TGCGCCAGCAGTCAATCCGGACATAATTACTCTGGAAACACCATATATTTT